This T cell receptor beta chain was captured by sequencing in a study of cytomegalovirus exposure and HLA in healthy donors. Overall study findings and caveats: Common viral pathogens were later found to be apparently linked to several of the most significant clusters.

V was trimmed by 4 bases and J by 7 bases, leaving 17 bases between them. Germline V gene lookup returns CDR1 SGDLS and CDR2 YYNGEE. The CDR3 runs 14 residues. The PCR used 60 Vbeta and 13 Jbeta primers. The table came from immunoSEQ multiplex PCR; TCRdb's copy has only in-frame clones and leaves some out. This table has about 140,000 clones, 82% appearing once. Healthy bone marrow donors made up the cohort. A note on this clone: Its antigen remains unknown.

The TCR comes from a man in his thirties or forties in good health and CMV-seropositive. This sequence joins TRBV9 and TRBJ1-1; D is unresolved. The sample taken for sequencing was PBMCs. CDR3 amino acids: CASSSQLGGGEAFF. CDR3 coding DNA: TGTGCCAGCAGCTCCCAGCTAGGAGGAGGTGAAGCTTTCTTT.